This TCR beta chain was sequenced for a study of blood T cell repertoires in COVID-19. Study details: From the United States, Italy and Spain came samples of acute and convalescent COVID-19. T cells, B-cell-depleted T cells, or PBMCs supplied cDNA or gDNA.

The V gene lost 0 bases and the J gene lost 2 bases, with 13 bases spanning the gap. The germline V gene has CDR1 SGDLS and CDR2 YYNGEE. The CDR3 spans 16 residues. Per the original data handling: Researchers report that nucleated cell counts were estimated from reference gene primer amplification. The method was immunoSEQ multiplex PCR; TCRdb's version includes in-frame clones alone and lacks a portion of them. The V and J calls and clone size come from that table; D and trimming were worked out from the DNA. The top ten clones hold 2.5% to 3% of a sample with about 140,000 clones, approximately 85% of them seen once.

Sequencing input: peripheral blood. The TCR sequence derives from a man aged 45-65 years with acute or convalescent COVID-19. This sequence joins TRBV9 and TRBJ2-3; D remains ambiguous. The CDR3 reads CASSVGAEIYTDTQYF. CDR3 coding DNA: TGTGCCAGCAGCGTAGGGGCCGAAATATACACAGATACGCAGTATTTT.